This paragraph covers one T cell receptor beta chain sequence. Its antigen is unidentified. This sample was taken from a study of cytomegalovirus exposure and HLA in healthy donors. In the PCR, 60 Vbeta and 13 Jbeta primers were used. TCRdb's copy holds only in-frame clones and misses some; the assay was immunoSEQ multiplex PCR. The data hold tens of thousands of clones, with about 69% observed a single time. Study results and limitations: Cytomegalovirus status, reportedly, was diagnosed with high specificity and sensitivity by the classifier.

This CDR3 region has 18 residues. Trimming at V came to 5 bases and at J to 0 bases, leaving 9 bases not matched to a gene. Germline V gives CDR1 MDHEN, CDR2 SYDVKM. Specimen: PBMCs. The chain carries TRBV28 and TRBJ2-4, with 11 bases aligning to TRBD2. The receptor was isolated from a man aged 30 to 39 in good health and CMV-seropositive. Here the CDR3 DNA reads TGTGCCAGCAGTCCCCTACTAGCGGGGGACCTAGCCAAAAACATTCAGTACTTC. It codes for CASSPLLAGDLAKNIQYF.